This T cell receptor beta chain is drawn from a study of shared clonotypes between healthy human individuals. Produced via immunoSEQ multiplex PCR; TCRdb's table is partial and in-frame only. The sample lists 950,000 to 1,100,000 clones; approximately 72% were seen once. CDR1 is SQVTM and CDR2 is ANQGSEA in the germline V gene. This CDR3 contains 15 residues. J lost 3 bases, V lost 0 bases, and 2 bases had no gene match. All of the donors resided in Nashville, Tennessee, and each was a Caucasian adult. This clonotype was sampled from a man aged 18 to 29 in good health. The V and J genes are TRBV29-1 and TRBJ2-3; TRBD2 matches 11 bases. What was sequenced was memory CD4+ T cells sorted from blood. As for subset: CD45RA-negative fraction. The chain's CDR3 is CSVEETSGRTDTQYF. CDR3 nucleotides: TGCAGCGTTGAAGAAACTAGCGGGAGAACAGATACGCAGTATTTT.